Following are 8 T cell receptor beta chains from one sample sequenced in a study of early T cells in non-severe SARS-CoV-2 infection. TCRdb recomputed calls from the 5' RACE reads with MiXCR, one row per CDR3 protein. Altogether some 96,000 distinct CDR3 sequences are present, 9.5% to 11% being singletons, with the ten largest covering around 4.3%. The sequenced sample was whole blood, obtained at baseline. The origin of the receptors is an adult who was a healthcare worker with PCR-confirmed SARS-CoV-2 infection or an uninfected control (not recorded which).

This clonotype appeared a few times. This chain connects TRBV7-8 to TRBJ2-3, with D possibly TRBD1 on 6 matching bases. The V and J ends lost 5 bases and 0 bases respectively, with 15 bases between them. The CDR3 is 16 residues long. Germline V CDR1 and CDR2: SGHVS, FQNEAQ. In DNA, the CDR3 is TGTGCCAGCAGCGTTCGGGACATCTCTAGCACAGATACGCAGTATTTT. Its translation is CASSVRDISSTDTQYF.

The chain uses TRBV6-6 and TRBJ2-3; TRBD2 is a possible D gene (5 bases). CDR1 is MNHNY and CDR2 is SVGAGI in the germline V gene (reference sequence). This CDR3 has 17 residues. V lost 2 bases to trimming and J lost 2 bases, with 17 bases between them. This CDR3 reads CASSYPVGLVDTDTQYF. The CDR3 nucleotides are TGTGCCAGCAGTTACCCCGTAGGACTCGTAGACACAGATACGCAGTATTTT.

The sample holds many counts of this clonotype. This chain joins TRBV19 and TRBJ2-1, with no clear D. The V gene's germline CDR1 is LNHDA and CDR2 SQIVND (reference sequence). Trimming took off 6 bases at V and 6 bases at J, with 9 bases between the two ends. The CDR3 has 12 amino acids. The CDR3 coding sequence is TGTGCCAGTAGCCCTAGGGTCAATGAGCAGTTCTTC. As protein: CASSPRVNEQFF.

This clonotype appeared many times. The chain recombines TRBV6-6 with TRBJ2-7; the D gene could be TRBD1 or TRBD2 (6 bases each). Germline CDR1 MNHNY, CDR2 SVGAGI (reference sequence). V was shortened by 7 bases and J by 0 bases, with 16 bases between the two germline ends. The CDR3 is 15 residues long. CDR3 amino acids: CASTSSGASSYEQYF. The CDR3 DNA sequence: TGTGCCAGCACCTCTTCGGGGGCTAGCTCCTACGAGCAGTACTTC.

Only a few counts were recorded for this clonotype. The chain employs TRBV5-1 and TRBJ2-3; D is undetermined. Germline V lookup: CDR1 SGHRS, CDR2 YFSETQ. CDR3 size: 13 residues. The V end was cut by 0 bases, the J end by 4 bases, with 6 bases between. The CDR3 DNA is TGCGCCAGCAGCTTGGACTTCTCAGATACGCAGTATTTT. Its translation: CASSLDFSDTQYF.

This clonotype was found many times. The genes are TRBV5-4 and TRBJ2-2; weak D call: TRBD1 (5 bases). Germline V CDR1 and CDR2: SGHNT, YYREEE (reference sequence). Trimming shortened V by 3 bases and J by 1 base, and 10 bases separated the two germline ends. The CDR3 loop spans 15 amino acids. Written as DNA, the CDR3 is TGTGCCAGCAGCTCGGACACTTTGAACACCGGGGAGCTGTTTTTT. As protein: CASSSDTLNTGELFF.

The chain is built from TRBV11-2 and TRBJ2-3; 8 nucleotides align to TRBD2. The CDR3 has 15 residues. Trimming removed 8 bases from V and 3 bases from J; junction bases left unmatched: 10. CDR1 SGHAT and CDR2 FQNNGV come from the germline V gene. The CDR3 nucleotides are TGTGCCAGCGAGAAAAGCGGGAGTTATACAGATACGCAGTATTTT. Its protein product is CASEKSGSYTDTQYF.

In this sample, this clonotype turned up a few times. The chain has TRBV20-1 and TRBJ2-7; D not resolved. This CDR3 is built from 11 residues. CDR1 is DFQATT, CDR2 SNEGSKA, per germline (reference sequence). V was pared by 5 bases and J by 4 bases, with 9 bases between. CDR3 in DNA: TGCAGTGCTGAAGTAGGGTACGAGCAGTACTTC. It codes for CSAEVGYEQYF.